These 10 T cell receptor beta chains were sequenced from one sample in a study of T cell repertoires in cytomegalovirus infection. TCRdb re-derived calls from the reads in MiXCR, one entry per CDR3 protein. Here the sample spans approximately 990,000 distinct CDR3 sequences, 25% to 40% being singletons. Antigens of these TCRs are unknown. This specimen consisted of cultured CD8+ T cells from PBMCs, obtained from culture after CMV antigen stimulation. Source of these receptors: a human donor in good health (CMV status not recorded). Some clones in this sample may be carry-over from other donors' samples.

The chain recombines TRBV5-6 with TRBJ1-5; no definite D call. V lost 1 base and J lost 6, with 11 bases in between. The CDR3 consists of 14 residues. Germline V lookup: CDR1 SGHDT, CDR2 YYEEEE. CDR3 coding DNA: TGTGCCAGCAGCTTGAGACAAGGAGGTCAGCCCCAGCATTTT. Amino acids: CASSLRQGGQPQHF. Together with reference TRBV5-6 and TRBJ1-5, the CDR3 gives the full variable domain: DAGVTQSPTHLIKTRGQQVTLRCSPKSGHDTVSWYQQALGQGPQFIFQYYEEEERQRGNFPDRFSGHQFPNYSSELNVNALLLGDSALYLCASSLRQGGQPQHFGDGTRLSIL.

The sample holds a few counts of this clonotype. This chain connects TRBV6-2 or TRBV6-3 to TRBJ2-7, with D tentatively TRBD1 or TRBD2 (5 bases each). CDR1 is MNHEY and CDR2 is SVGEGT in the germline V gene. V shed 2 bases and J shed 1 base, with 9 bases lying between them. The CDR3 is made up of 14 amino acids. This chain's CDR3 is CASSYPGPSYEQYV. For the CDR3, the DNA is TGTGCCAGCAGTTACCCGGGACCTTCCTACGAGCAGTACGTC.

The chain uses TRBV28 and TRBJ2-7, with 7 bases identical to TRBD1. J gave up 2 bases and V 4 bases, and 11 bases lay outside the gene matches. The CDR3 sequence is 16 residues long. In germline, CDR1 is MDHEN, CDR2 SYDVKM. For the CDR3, the DNA is TGTGCCAGCAGTTCCGCACCTGGGACAGCCACCTACGAGCAGTACGTC. Protein product: CASSSAPGTATYEQYV.

This clonotype has just a few counts. At one end the junction does not follow the germline gene, possibly because of a read error. The chain carries TRBV7-2 and TRBJ1-1; TRBD1 is a possible D gene (5 bases). The CDR3 runs to 12 residues. CDR1 and CDR2 (germline): SGHTA, FQGNSA. The CDR3 loop is CASSLDGWGRIF. CDR3 sequence (DNA): TGTGCCAGCAGCTTAGATGGGTGGGGCCGTATCTTT. The full variable domain, in which reference TRBV7-2 and TRBJ1-1 provide the parts outside the CDR3, is GAGVSQSPSNKVTEKGKDVELRCDPISGHTALYWYRQSLGQGLEFLIYFQGNSAPDKSGLPSDRFSAERTGGSVSTLTIQRTQQEDSAVYLCASSLDGWGRIFGQGTRLTVV.

The chain is built from TRBV7-2 and TRBJ1-1; the D gene is possibly TRBD1 (6 bases). The CDR3 loop spans 13 amino acids. V lost 6 bases, J lost 4 bases, and 12 bases lay in between. CDR1 is SGHTA and CDR2 is FQGNSA in the germline V gene. CDR3 loop: CASRLGQRTEAFF. CDR3 bases: TGTGCCAGCAGACTCGGACAGCGCACTGAAGCTTTCTTT.

The chain combines TRBV6-5 with TRBJ1-1; a weak D match, TRBD1 (6 bases). CDR1 and CDR2 (germline): MNHEY, SVGAGI. The ends were cut back, 0 bases at V and 0 bases at J, with 11 bases in the middle. The CDR3 covers 16 residues. DNA of the CDR3: TGTGCCAGCAGTTACTCAAGGGGGGGAATGAACACTGAAGCTTTCTTT. Amino acids: CASSYSRGGMNTEAFF.

The chain carries TRBV4-1 and TRBJ2-2, with D tentatively TRBD2 (5 bases). The CDR3 has 17 residues. Trimming shortened V by 4 bases and J by 1 base, and 16 bases separated the two germline ends. Germline V gene lookup returns CDR1 MGHRA and CDR2 YSYEKL. DNA of the CDR3: TGCGCCAGCAGCCTCCGCGGGCCAACCGAGAACACCGGGGAGCTGTTTTTT. Encoded protein: CASSLRGPTENTGELFF.

The chain carries TRBV20-1 and TRBJ2-7; D may match TRBD1 or TRBD2 (6 bases each). V lost 3 bases and J lost 0, with 15 bases in between. The length of the CDR3 is 15 residues. In germline, CDR1 is DFQATT, CDR2 SNEGSKA (reference sequence). The DNA for the CDR3 is TGCAGTGCTAGGGCCGTGGAGGGGGTCTCCTACGAGCAGTACTTC. Amino acids: CSARAVEGVSYEQYF.

A single count supports this clonotype. Relative to the germline gene, one junction end is altered; a read error may explain this. The rearrangement links TRBV7-2 to TRBJ2-3, with D possibly matching TRBD2 (5 bases). Germline V gene data show CDR1 as SGHTA and CDR2 as FQGNSA. This CDR3 region has 16 residues. CDR3: CASSFPNKGSIDTQYF. Written as DNA, the CDR3 is TGTGCCAGCAGCTTCCCCAATAAAGGGAGCATAGATACGCAGTATTTT.

This clonotype turned up a few times. The chain links TRBV5-1 to TRBJ2-7; 9 bases agree with TRBD2. V shed 3 bases and J 11 bases; nucleotides not matched to a gene: 12. Per the germline V gene, CDR1 is SGHRS and CDR2 is YFSETQ. The CDR3 loop spans 14 amino acids. The CDR3: CASSSGLAPLREYF. In DNA form, the CDR3 reads TGCGCCAGCAGCTCGGGACTAGCTCCTCTACGCGAGTACTTC.